A single sample is the source of the 10 T cell receptor beta chains below, sequenced in a study of control samples from healthy donors and cancer patients. TCRdb's copy holds only in-frame clones and misses some; the assay was immunoSEQ multiplex PCR. The table has under 60,000 clones, roughly 92% seen once. Sequencing input: PBMCs. These receptor sequences come from a woman aged 45-59 years with head and neck cancer.

V usage is TRBV6-5 and J usage is TRBJ1-5, with 7 bases aligning to TRBD1. The germline V gene encodes CDR1 MNHEY and CDR2 SVGAGI. The CDR3 has 15 residues. The trim removed 7 bases at V and 9 bases at J, leaving 15 bases unmatched. The CDR3 DNA follows: TGTGCCAGCAAGACCACCAGACAGGGCGACCGGCCCCAGCATTTT. It is translated as CASKTTRQGDRPQHF.

This chain links TRBV4-1 with TRBJ1-2; 9 bases agree with TRBD1. V shed 5 bases, J shed 5 bases, and the junction held 6 bases outside the gene matches. This CDR3 has 14 residues. CDR1 and CDR2 from the germline V gene are MGHRA and YSYEKL. The CDR3 bases are TGCGCCAGCAGCTCCCAAGGGACAGGGTATGGCTACACCTTC. Translated, it gives CASSSQGTGYGYTF.

This chain joins TRBV5-1 and TRBJ1-4; 9 positions match TRBD1. This CDR3 spans 14 amino acids. J gave up 8 bases and V 0 bases, and 2 bases lay outside the gene matches. CDR1 is SGHRS, CDR2 YFSETQ, per germline. The CDR3 sequence is CASSLGQGEEKLFF. Here the CDR3 DNA reads TGCGCCAGCAGCTTGGGACAGGGGGAAGAAAAACTGTTTTTT. The variable domain in full, completed from reference TRBV5-1 and TRBJ1-4, reads KAGVTQTPRYLIKTRGQQVTLSCSPISGHRSVSWYQQTPGQGLQFLFEYFSETQRNKGNFPGRFSGRQFSNSRSEMNVSTLELGDSALYLCASSLGQGEEKLFFGSGTQLSVL.

The chain combines TRBV28 with TRBJ1-5; D is perhaps TRBD1 (6 bases). Trimming shortened V by 3 bases and J by 7 bases, and 16 bases separated the two germline ends. CDR1 and CDR2 (germline): MDHEN, SYDVKM. The CDR3 consists of 15 residues. The CDR3 DNA reads as TGTGCCAGCAGTTTGAGGCAGGGGATGGAACAGCCCCAGCATTTT. The encoded protein is CASSLRQGMEQPQHF.

The chain uses TRBV4-1 and TRBJ1-1, with D unresolved. The V gene's germline CDR1 is MGHRA and CDR2 YSYEKL. The CDR3 length is 13 residues. Trimming took 3 bases from V and 6 from J, leaving 11 bases between them. CDR3 amino acids: CASSQTYRAEAFF. Written as DNA, the CDR3 is TGCGCCAGCAGCCAGACTTACAGAGCTGAAGCTTTCTTT.

The table lists this clone with a count of one. This rearrangement joins TRBV21-1 to TRBJ2-5; TRBD1 is taken as the D call from the table, unchecked against the DNA. TRBV21-1 corresponds to a pseudogene. CDR3 length: 18 amino acids. This CDR3 reads CASSKEWRTGYTQETQYF. CDR3 coding DNA: TGTGCCAGCAGCAAAGAGTGGCGGACAGGCTACACTCAAGAGACCCAGTACTTC.

This rearrangement joins TRBV5-5 to TRBJ1-2; D is possibly TRBD1 (5 bases). Trimming shortened V by 2 bases and J by 4 bases, and 6 bases separated the two germline ends. The CDR3 length is 12 residues. Germline lookup yields CDR1 SGHKS and CDR2 YYEKEE (reference sequence). CDR3 amino acids: CASSFDSYGYTF. CDR3 DNA: TGTGCCAGCAGCTTCGACAGCTATGGCTACACCTTC.

CDR3 amino acids: CASSVGTGPTDTQYF. The CDR3, as DNA: TGTGCCAGCAGCGTAGGGACAGGGCCCACAGATACGCAGTATTTT. This chain links TRBV9 with TRBJ2-3; 8 bases align to TRBD1. Germline V gives CDR1 SGDLS, CDR2 YYNGEE. V dropped 0 bases and J dropped 2; count of bases not matched to a gene: 2. The CDR3 runs to 15 residues.

This chain uses TRBV3-1 (or the pseudogene TRBV3-2) with TRBJ2-7, with D possibly being TRBD1 (5 bases). Germline V lookup: CDR1 LGHDT, CDR2 YNNKEL (reference sequence). The length of the CDR3 is 14 residues. V dropped 4 bases and J dropped 4 bases, with 14 bases sitting between them. CDR3: CASSRSPQGYEQYF. The CDR3 DNA sequence: TGTGCCAGCAGCCGAAGCCCCCAGGGATACGAGCAGTACTTC.

The chain recombines TRBV30 with TRBJ1-1; tentatively, D is TRBD1 (6 bases). Trimming stripped 5 bases from V and 2 bases from J, with 15 bases between. Germline CDR1 and CDR2: GTSNPN and SVGIG (reference sequence). The CDR3 consists of 14 residues. CDR3 sequence (DNA): TGTGCCTGGGTCCGGGGGGCTGGTAACACTGAAGCTTTCTTT. Its protein product is CAWVRGAGNTEAFF.